The present T cell receptor beta chain was sequenced within a study of blood T cell repertoires in COVID-19. Cohorts were assigned according to the clinical history that participants reported. Resolution of symptoms, clearance, or two negative PCRs was present in recovered Cohort 3 donors. As originally analysed: Counts of nucleated cells, estimated from reference gene primer amplification, were obtained. Produced via immunoSEQ multiplex PCR; TCRdb's table is partial and in-frame only. V and J calls and clone size are those listed in that table; D and trimming were worked out from the DNA. The table lists a few hundred thousand clones, around 87% of them singletons. The CDR3 contains 14 residues. V gave up 6 bases and J gave up 6 bases, with 17 bases separating them. The V gene's germline CDR1 is SGHKS and CDR2 YYEKEE (reference sequence).

This chain uses TRBV5-5 with TRBJ2-3, with D perhaps TRBD2 (6 bases). The sequenced material came from PBMCs or T cells enriched from blood (not recorded which). The TCR comes from a man aged 25-45 years who had recovered from COVID-19. CDR3 sequence: CASIAEGIWDTQYF. The CDR3 DNA is TGTGCCAGCATCGCGGAGGGGATATGGGATACGCAGTATTTT.